This passage covers 5 T cell receptor beta chains from one sample sequenced in a study of blood T cell repertoires in COVID-19. This table comes from immunoSEQ multiplex PCR, and its TCRdb copy is limited to in-frame clones, with some not included. This sample has about 120,000 clones, with roughly 79% found just once. Sequencing input: peripheral blood. The receptors derive from a human donor in a cohort sampled during active COVID-19.

This chain's CDR3 is CASSLGGTSVGTGELFF. As DNA, the CDR3 is TGCGCCAGCAGCTTGGGAGGGACTAGCGTGGGCACCGGGGAGCTGTTTTTT. This sequence joins TRBV5-1 and TRBJ2-2; 10 bases are a match to TRBD2. The CDR3 extends over 17 amino acids. V lost 0 bases to trimming and J lost 4 bases; unmatched junction nucleotides: 6. CDR1 and CDR2 (germline): SGHRS, YFSETQ.

This clone turned up a few times. The chain is built from TRBV29-1 and TRBJ2-2, with D tentatively TRBD2 (5 bases). Germline V gives CDR1 SQVTM, CDR2 ANQGSEA. The CDR3 spans 12 residues. Trimming shortened V by 6 bases and J by 4 bases, and 9 bases separated the two germline ends. Here the CDR3 reads CSVARGTGELFF. DNA for the CDR3: TGCAGCGTCGCCCGGGGCACCGGGGAGCTGTTTTTT.

The gene calls are TRBV25-1 and TRBJ2-7; D is possibly TRBD1 (5 bases). V lost 1 base to trimming and J lost 6 bases, with 13 bases between them. The CDR3 sequence is 14 residues long. Germline values: CDR1 MGHDK, CDR2 SYGVNS. The CDR3 sequence is CASSELGRGGEQYF. The CDR3 DNA reads as TGTGCCAGCAGTGAATTGGGTAGGGGCGGCGAGCAGTACTTC.

The chain joins TRBV30 to TRBJ1-5; 7 bases fit TRBD1. The CDR3 spans 12 residues. The V gene's germline CDR1 is GTSNPN and CDR2 SVGIG (reference sequence). V shed 6 bases and J 5 bases; nucleotides not matched to a gene: 4. This chain's CDR3 is CACGTEYQPQHF. In DNA form, the CDR3 reads TGTGCCTGCGGGACAGAATATCAGCCCCAGCATTTT.

This rearrangement joins TRBV19 to TRBJ2-3; D possibly corresponds to TRBD2 (7 bases). V lost 3 bases to trimming and J lost 2 bases, with 12 bases between them. Germline CDR1 reads LNHDA; CDR2 reads SQIVND (reference sequence). The CDR3 consists of 15 residues. CDR3 loop: CASSIGGGLTDTQYF. DNA of the CDR3: TGTGCCAGTAGTATTGGCGGGGGCCTCACAGATACGCAGTATTTT.